This TCR beta chain was recovered during a study of OX40 agonist ivuxolimab in advanced cancers. Study background: Patients were dosed intravenously with ivuxolimab at 0.01 to 10 mg/kg every 2 weeks. Three dose-escalation patients had partial responses: one with hepatocellular carcinoma and two with cutaneous melanoma.

For this clone: Antigen unknown.

Profiled with immunoSEQ multiplex PCR; TCRdb holds only in-frame clones, not every one. Here the sample spans some 70,000 clones, about 91% being singletons. Study-level findings and limits: Both blood CD4+ and CD8+ T cells showed clonal growth by week 6 at 0.1 to 3.0 mg/kg.

From germline, CDR1 is MRHNA and CDR2 SNTAGT. The CDR3 has 16 residues. V lost 0 bases and J lost 3; bases outside the gene matches: 5. The sequenced sample was CD4+ or CD8+ T cells sorted from blood, obtained in a trial of the OX40 agonist ivuxolimab. The TCR comes from an adult with an advanced solid tumor such as melanoma, head and neck, liver or kidney cancer. The genes are TRBV6-4 and TRBJ2-1; 7 bases agree with TRBD2. CDR3 nucleotide sequence: TGTGCCAGCAGTGACTCTTCTAGCGGAGGCTACAATGAGCAGTTCTTC. Translating gives CASSDSSSGGYNEQFF.